Presented here are 18 T cell receptor beta chains from one specimen sequenced in a study of identical twins. TCRdb reprocessed the 5' RACE reads via MiXCR and lists one record per CDR3 protein. The sample has roughly 630,000 distinct CDR3 sequences, around 7.4% seen once. This sample also appeared in a second study, on yellow fever vaccine responses in identical twins.

The sequencing input was PBMCs. The receptors stem from a woman between 18 and 29 years old in good health.

The V and J genes are TRBV10-3 and TRBJ2-3, with 8 bases identical to TRBD2. With 6 bases clipped from V and 4 bases from J, the junction kept 9 bases outside the gene matches. The CDR3 loop spans 15 amino acids. Germline CDR1 and CDR2: ENHRY and SYGVKD. This CDR3 reads CAIRQNGGAADTQYF. CDR3 bases: TGTGCCATCAGACAAAACGGGGGGGCTGCAGATACGCAGTATTTT.

This clonotype came up many times. The chain carries TRBV12-3 or TRBV12-4 and TRBJ1-2; D is possibly TRBD1 (5 bases). V lost 3 bases and J lost 8, with 16 bases in between. The CDR3 extends over 14 amino acids. CDR3 sequence reads: CASSFWPGPNGYTF. The CDR3 nucleotides are TGTGCCAGCAGTTTCTGGCCGGGGCCCAACGGCTACACCTTC.

This clonotype came up a few times. This chain links TRBV28 with TRBJ2-2; D uncertain. V was cut by 5 bases and J by 4 bases, with 14 bases left in between. This CDR3 region has 15 residues. CDR1 MDHEN and CDR2 SYDVKM come from the germline V gene. The CDR3 protein is CASSHGHVGTGELFF. DNA for the CDR3: TGTGCCAGCAGTCATGGGCATGTGGGCACCGGGGAGCTGTTTTTT.

This clonotype was picked up a small number of times. The chain uses TRBV5-1 and TRBJ2-3; D ambiguous. Germline CDR1 and CDR2: SGHRS and YFSETQ. This CDR3 comprises 14 residues. Trimming stripped 4 bases from V and 0 bases from J, with 9 bases between. The CDR3 nucleotides are TGCGCCAGCAGCCCCCAAGTGAGCACAGATACGCAGTATTTT. This sequence encodes CASSPQVSTDTQYF.

This clonotype has ten or more counts. The rearrangement uses TRBV4-1 and TRBJ2-5, with D unclear. The CDR3 spans 15 residues. From germline, CDR1 is MGHRA and CDR2 YSYEKL. V was trimmed by 4 bases and J by 5 bases, leaving 17 bases between them. The CDR3 DNA reads as TGCGCCAGCAGCCTGGGCCCCGAAATATCGGAGACCCAGTACTTC. Protein sequence: CASSLGPEISETQYF.

V is TRBV19 and J is TRBJ2-1, with TRBD2 identical over 10 bases. The CDR3 runs 13 residues. V lost 10 bases, J lost 3 bases, and 3 bases stayed unmatched. Germline values: CDR1 LNHDA, CDR2 SQIVND (reference sequence). CDR3 DNA sequence: TGTGCCACTACTAGCGGGATCTACAATGAGCAGTTCTTC. Protein sequence: CATTSGIYNEQFF.

The chain links TRBV29-1 to TRBJ1-2; no firm D call. The CDR3 spans 13 residues. Germline loops: CDR1 SQVTM, CDR2 ANQGSEA. Trimming took 7 bases from V and 5 from J, leaving 17 bases between them. The DNA for the CDR3 is TGCAGCGCCTTTTTGGACCCTCGGTATGGCTACACCTTC. Amino acids: CSAFLDPRYGYTF.

This chain links TRBV7-9 with TRBJ2-1; D remains ambiguous. V was trimmed by 5 bases and J by 4 bases, leaving 15 bases between them. Germline V CDR1 and CDR2: SEHNR, FQNEAQ (reference sequence). This CDR3 has 15 residues. The CDR3 loop is CASSPRGRGYNEQFF. The CDR3 DNA is TGTGCCAGCAGCCCCCGAGGCAGAGGTTACAATGAGCAGTTCTTC.

In this sample, this clonotype turned up a few times. This sequence joins TRBV4-2 and TRBJ2-5; maybe TRBD2 (6 bases). The CDR3 runs to 15 residues. CDR1 and CDR2 from the germline V gene are LGHNA and YNFKEQ. Trimming took off 3 bases at V and 4 bases at J, with 15 bases between the two ends. The CDR3 DNA sequence: TGTGCCAGCAGCCAGGCGGGATCGAGACCAGAGACCCAGTACTTC. Its translation: CASSQAGSRPETQYF.

The chain couples TRBV20-1 to TRBJ2-7; no reliable D call. The germline CDR1 and CDR2 sequences are DFQATT and SNEGSKA (reference sequence). The V end was cut by 4 bases, the J end by 3 bases, with 22 bases between. The CDR3 length is 16 residues. The CDR3 nucleotides read TGCAGTGCTACAGCGCTGGGCGGTGGGGTTTTCTACGAGCAGTACGTC. Its translation: CSATALGGGVFYEQYV.

About this clonotype: The germline gene is not matched at one end of the junction; a read error may be the cause. The V call is TRBV6-5, the J call TRBJ2-5; 9 bases agree with TRBD1. Germline CDR1 is MNHEY and CDR2 is SVGAGI. The CDR3 sequence is 15 residues long. The CDR3 loop reads CVSSYGGQGQETQYF. In nucleotides, the CDR3 is TGTGTCAGCAGTTACGGGGGACAGGGCCAAGAGACCCAGTACTTC.

About this clonotype itself: This may arise from a read error, as a much more abundant clone is one base away. The chain recombines TRBV3-1 with TRBJ1-2; D remains unclear. The germline V gene encodes CDR1 LGHDT and CDR2 YNNKEL (reference sequence). The CDR3 has 13 residues. CDR3 DNA: TGTACCAGCAGCCTTGACAATCGATATGGCTACACCTTC. Translation gives CTSSLDNRYGYTF. Based on the CDR3 plus reference TRBV3-1 and TRBJ1-2, the full variable domain is DTAVSQTPKYLVTQMGNDKSIKCEQNLGHDTMYWYKQDSKKFLKIMFSYNNKELIINETVPNRFSPKSPDKAHLNLHINSLELGDSAVYFCTSSLDNRYGYTFGSGTRLTVV.

This clonotype has just a few counts. The chain links TRBV29-1 to TRBJ2-7; 9 bases align to TRBD1. The CDR3 sequence is 16 residues long. The V segment lost 4 bases and the J segment 0 bases; nucleotides outside the gene matches: 10. The V gene's germline CDR1 is SQVTM and CDR2 ANQGSEA. The CDR3 DNA reads TGCAGCGTTGTAAAAGCGGGACAGGGCCCCTCCTACGAGCAGTACTTC. It yields the protein CSVVKAGQGPSYEQYF.

This clonotype was picked up many times. The chain employs TRBV4-1 and TRBJ2-5; D gene uncertain. V gave up 3 bases and J gave up 2 bases, with 13 bases separating them. This CDR3 is built from 15 residues. In germline, CDR1 is MGHRA, CDR2 YSYEKL. CDR3 residues: CASSHRSIPQETQYF. The CDR3 DNA is TGCGCCAGCAGCCACCGAAGTATCCCACAAGAGACCCAGTACTTC.

The J gene is TRBJ2-3, the V gene TRBV12-3 or TRBV12-4; D possibly corresponds to TRBD2 (6 bases). Trimming cost V 6 bases and J 2 bases, with 18 bases left between them. This CDR3 region has 16 residues. The CDR3 DNA sequence: TGTGCCAGCAGCCCCTCCGCGGGGCTTACCACAGATACGCAGTATTTT. It yields the protein CASSPSAGLTTDTQYF.

The rearrangement joins TRBV12-3 or TRBV12-4 to TRBJ2-7; D uncertain. CDR3 length: 14 amino acids. The germline V and J ends were trimmed by 0 bases and 4 bases, with 10 bases remaining between them. CDR3 protein: CASSLAGNEYEQYF. The CDR3 DNA sequence: TGTGCCAGCAGTTTAGCTGGCAACGAGTACGAGCAGTACTTC.

This chain connects TRBV9 to TRBJ1-6, with D perhaps matching TRBD1 (5 bases). V was pared by 2 bases and J by 7 bases, with 10 bases between. The length of the CDR3 is 14 residues. Looked up from germline, CDR1 is SGDLS and CDR2 is YYNGEE. This CDR3 reads CASSVGRANSPLHF. CDR3 nucleotides: TGTGCCAGCAGCGTGGGCAGGGCCAATTCACCCCTCCACTTT.

CDR3 residues: CASSESLGTGYEQYF. CDR3 sequence (DNA): TGCGCCAGCAGTGAGAGCCTTGGGACTGGCTACGAGCAGTACTTC. V gene TRBV10-1 combines with J gene TRBJ2-7, with D maybe TRBD2 (6 bases). CDR1 is WNHNN and CDR2 is SYGVQD in the germline V gene (reference sequence). V gave up 2 bases and J gave up 3 bases, with 14 bases separating them. This CDR3 comprises 15 residues.